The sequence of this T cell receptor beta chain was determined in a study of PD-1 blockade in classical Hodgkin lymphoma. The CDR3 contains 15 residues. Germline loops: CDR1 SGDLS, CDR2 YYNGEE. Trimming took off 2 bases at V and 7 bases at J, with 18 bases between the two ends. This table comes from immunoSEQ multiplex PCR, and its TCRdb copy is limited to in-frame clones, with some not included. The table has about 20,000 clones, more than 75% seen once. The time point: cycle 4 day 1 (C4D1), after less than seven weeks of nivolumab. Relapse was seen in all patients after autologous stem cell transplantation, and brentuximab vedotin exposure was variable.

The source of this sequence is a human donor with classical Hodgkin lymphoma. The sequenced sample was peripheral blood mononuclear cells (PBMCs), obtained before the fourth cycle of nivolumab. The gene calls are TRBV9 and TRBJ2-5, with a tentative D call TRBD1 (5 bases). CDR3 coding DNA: TGTGCCAGCAGCGTGTTTCCCACAGGCTATGGGACCCAGTACTTC. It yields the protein CASSVFPTGYGTQYF.